The 5 T cell receptor beta chains given below trace back to one sample, sequenced in a study of shared clonotypes between healthy human individuals. Method: immunoSEQ multiplex PCR; TCRdb's copy keeps in-frame clones and lacks some. The data contain around 2.1 million clones, 93% of them singletons. Naive CD8 populations comprised CD45RO-negative cells positively selected for CCR7, excluding terminally differentiated effector memory CD45RA+ cells. The sample consisted of naive CD8+ T cells from PBMCs. The receptors stem from a man between 18 and 29 years old in good health. Some clones in this sample may be carry-over from other donors' samples.

The CDR3 coding sequence is TGTGCCAGTAGTCTCGGCCCGGCGGGCTATGGCTACACCTTC. The encoded protein is CASSLGPAGYGYTF. The chain joins TRBV19 to TRBJ1-2; D gene uncertain. This CDR3 comprises 14 residues. Germline V lookup: CDR1 LNHDA, CDR2 SQIVND (reference sequence). Trimming left V 5 bases short and J 4 bases short, with 14 bases between.

The rearrangement uses TRBV5-1 and TRBJ2-1; D not resolved. Germline V gene lookup returns CDR1 SGHRS and CDR2 YFSETQ. Trimming cost V 0 bases and J 5 bases, with 9 bases left between them. This CDR3 has 14 amino acids. The CDR3 protein is CASSLVGGNNEQFF. CDR3 DNA sequence: TGCGCCAGCAGCTTGGTCGGCGGAAACAATGAGCAGTTCTTC.

The chain is built from TRBV6-1 and TRBJ2-1; D not resolved. Trimming removed 9 bases at V and 5 bases at J, with 14 bases between. The CDR3 contains 13 residues. Germline-derived CDR1 and CDR2 are MNHNS and SASEGT. For the CDR3, the DNA is TGTGCCAGTGATAAGAGCAAAAACAATGAGCAGTTCTTC. It is translated as CASDKSKNNEQFF.

V usage is TRBV27 and J usage is TRBJ2-1; TRBD2 aligns across 7 bases. There are 14 residues in the CDR3. The V segment lost 7 bases and the J segment 13 bases; nucleotides outside the gene matches: 16. CDR1 and CDR2 (germline): MNHEY, SMNVEV (reference sequence). The CDR3: CASKIGQGGERQFF. In DNA, the CDR3 is TGTGCCAGCAAAATCGGGCAGGGAGGGGAGCGACAGTTCTTC.

The V call is TRBV11-2, the J call TRBJ2-7, with 11 bases matching TRBD2. The trim removed 5 bases at V and 4 bases at J, leaving 10 bases unmatched. The CDR3 is 16 residues long. Germline V lookup: CDR1 SGHAT, CDR2 FQNNGV. For the CDR3, the DNA is TGTGCCAGCAGCCCGACACTAGCGGGAGTTAGGTACGAGCAGTACTTC. Translated, it gives CASSPTLAGVRYEQYF. Full variable domain (remainder filled in from reference TRBV11-2 and TRBJ2-7): EAGVAQSPRYKIIEKRQSVAFWCNPISGHATLYWYQQILGQGPKLLIQFQNNGVVDDSQLPKDRFSAERLKGVDSTLKIQPAKLEDSAVYLCASSPTLAGVRYEQYFGPGTRLTVT.